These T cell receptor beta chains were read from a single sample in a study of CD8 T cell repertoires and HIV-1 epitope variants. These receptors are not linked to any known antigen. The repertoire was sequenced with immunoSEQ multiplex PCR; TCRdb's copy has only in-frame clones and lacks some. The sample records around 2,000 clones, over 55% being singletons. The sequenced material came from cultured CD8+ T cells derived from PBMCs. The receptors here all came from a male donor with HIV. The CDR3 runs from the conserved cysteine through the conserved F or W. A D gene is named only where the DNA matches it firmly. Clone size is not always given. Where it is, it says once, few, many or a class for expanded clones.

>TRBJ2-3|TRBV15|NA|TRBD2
TGTGCCACCAGCAGAGCGGGAGGGGCAGATACGCAGTATTTT
CATSRAGGADTQYF
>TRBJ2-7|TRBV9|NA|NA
TGTGCCAGCAGCGTAGGAGGAGGGGGTCTCTACGAGCAGTACTTC
CASSVGGGGLYEQYF
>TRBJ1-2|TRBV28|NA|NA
TGTGCCAGCAGTTTTAGCACGAACTATGGCTACACCTTC
CASSFSTNYGYTF
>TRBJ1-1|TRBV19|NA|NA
TGTGCCAGTATGGGAGGTGGGACTGAAGCTTTCTTT
CASMGGGTEAFF
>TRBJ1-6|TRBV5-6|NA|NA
TGTGCCAGCAGCGGGACCGACAGTCGACCCCTCCACTTT
CASSGTDSRPLHF
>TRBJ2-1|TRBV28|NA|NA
TGTGCCAGCAGTTTAACTAGCTTGTACAATGAGCAGTTCTTC
CASSLTSLYNEQFF
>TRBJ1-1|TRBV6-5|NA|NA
TGTGCCAGCAGTTACTTGGATATGAACACTGAAGCTTTCTTT
CASSYLDMNTEAFF
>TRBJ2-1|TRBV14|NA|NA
TGTGCCAGCAGCACCTGGGACATAAATGAGCAGTTCTTC
CASSTWDINEQFF
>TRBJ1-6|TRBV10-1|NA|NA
TGCGCCAGGGGGTGGTTGAGGGATCGTTATAATTCACCCCTCCACTTT
CARGWLRDRYNSPLHF
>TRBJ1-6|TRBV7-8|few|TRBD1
TGTGCCAGCAGCCCGAGGACAGGAGTAGAGTCACCCCTCCACTTT
CASSPRTGVESPLHF
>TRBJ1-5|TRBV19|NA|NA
TGTGCCAGTAGTATGCAGACAGCACGGGAAAATAGCAATCAGCCCCAGCATTTT
CASSMQTARENSNQPQHF
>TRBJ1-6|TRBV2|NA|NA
TGTGCCAGCCGGACAGCTTCGTCCTATAATTCACCCCTCCACTTT
CASRTASSYNSPLHF
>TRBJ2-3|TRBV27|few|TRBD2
TGTGCCAGCACCCCGACCACGACTAGCGGGCGTAGCACAGATACGCAGTATTTT
CASTPTTTSGRSTDTQYF
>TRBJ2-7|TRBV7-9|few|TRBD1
TGTGCCAGCAGCTTAGCAGGACTAGGACAGGGGGCTTATGAGCAGTACTTC
CASSLAGLGQGAYEQYF
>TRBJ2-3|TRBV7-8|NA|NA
TGTGCCAGCAGAGGCAGGGCTGGCACAGATACGCAGTATTTT
CASRGRAGTDTQYF
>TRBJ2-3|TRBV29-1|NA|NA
TGCAGCGTTGTGGCTAGCTGGGGAGATACGCAGTATTTT
CSVVASWGDTQYF
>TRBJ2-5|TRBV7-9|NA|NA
TGTGCCAGCAGTCCTGTCCCGGGACGTAGACAAGAGACCCAGTACTTC
CASSPVPGRRQETQYF
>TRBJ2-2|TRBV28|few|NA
TGTGCCAGCAGTTTAGAGACCGGGGAGCTGTTTTTT
CASSLETGELFF
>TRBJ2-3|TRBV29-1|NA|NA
TGCAGCGCGGCGGGCACCGAGTCCACAGATACGCAGTATTTT
CSAAGTESTDTQYF
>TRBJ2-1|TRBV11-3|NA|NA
TGTGCCAGCCAGACCAAGGGCTACAATGAGCAGTTCTTC
CASQTKGYNEQFF
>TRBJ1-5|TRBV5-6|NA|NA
TGTGCCAGCAGCTTTAGGGGGGGGCGGCAGCCCCAGCATTTT
CASSFRGGRQPQHF
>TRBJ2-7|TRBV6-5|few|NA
TGTGCCAGCAGTCCCCAGGGCTACGAGCAGTACTTC
CASSPQGYEQYF
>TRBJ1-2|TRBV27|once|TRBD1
TGTGCCAGCAGGAGTGGACAGGGGCGTGACTATGGCTACACCTTC
CASRSGQGRDYGYTF
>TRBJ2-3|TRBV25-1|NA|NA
TGTGCCAGCAGTGAATGGGGCAGGGCTTCCACAGATACGCAGTATTTT
CASSEWGRASTDTQYF
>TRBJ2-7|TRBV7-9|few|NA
TGTGCCAGCAGCTCCCACCCAGCGGATTCCTACGAGCAGTACTTC
CASSSHPADSYEQYF
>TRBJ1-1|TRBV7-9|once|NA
TGTGCCAGCAGCTCAGGGGAGAAAGCGTACACTGAAGCTTTCTTT
CASSSGEKAYTEAFF
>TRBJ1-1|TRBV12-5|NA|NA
TGTGCTAGTGGCCGTACAGAGAACACTGAAGCTTTCTTT
CASGRTENTEAFF
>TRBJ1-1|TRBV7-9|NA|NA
TGTGCCAGCAGGGAGGGAGACAGGGCTTTCTTT
CASREGDRAFF
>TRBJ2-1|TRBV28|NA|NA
TGTGCCAGCAGTTTGGGGCAGGGGTTGGATGAGCAGTTCTTC
CASSLGQGLDEQFF
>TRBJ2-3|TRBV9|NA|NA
TGTGCCAGCACCCTAATTAACCCAGGGGCGTATTTT
CASTLINPGAYF
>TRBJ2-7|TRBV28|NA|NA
TGTGCCAGCGCTAGCTTCCCCTACGAGCAGTACTTC
CASASFPYEQYF
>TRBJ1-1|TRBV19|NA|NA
TGTGCCAGTAGTATAGGACAAAACACTGAAGCTTTCTTT
CASSIGQNTEAFF
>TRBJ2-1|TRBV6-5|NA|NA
TGTGCCAGCAGTGAGGGGGGTGAGCAGTTCTTC
CASSEGGEQFF